The next 5 T cell receptor beta chains were all read from a single sample in a study of T cells in tuberculosis. Assay: immunoSEQ multiplex PCR; the TCRdb copy retains only in-frame clones and omits some. The sample yields roughly 34,000 clones, about 97% seen once. The specimen sequenced was PBMCs. Every receptor here comes from a donor between 10 and 35 years old with latent tuberculosis or without tuberculosis infection.

This chain links TRBV5-1 with TRBJ2-5; 13 bases line up with TRBD2. This CDR3 contains 16 residues. Per the germline V gene, CDR1 is SGHRS and CDR2 is YFSETQ. Trimming removed 0 bases from V and 5 bases from J; junction bases left unmatched: 4. CDR3 DNA sequence: TGCGCCAGCAGCTTGGCTGGGACTAGCGGGAAGGAGACCCAGTACTTC. Its translation is CASSLAGTSGKETQYF.

The V gene is TRBV6-5, the J gene TRBJ2-5, with a possible D match to TRBD2 (6 bases). V lost 5 bases and J 5 bases, leaving 15 bases between the germline ends. The germline CDR1 and CDR2 sequences are MNHEY and SVGAGI. The CDR3 loop spans 14 amino acids. CDR3 protein: CASSGLAIMETQYF. CDR3 sequence (DNA): TGTGCCAGCAGTGGCCTAGCGATTATGGAGACCCAGTACTTC.

This chain joins TRBV11-2 and TRBJ1-5; 8 bases are shared with TRBD1. Trimming at V came to 5 bases and at J to 4 bases, leaving 4 bases not matched to a gene. CDR3 length: 14 amino acids. Germline V gives CDR1 SGHAT, CDR2 FQNNGV. The CDR3 spells CASSHGTGNQPQHF. The CDR3 DNA reads TGTGCCAGCAGCCATGGGACAGGAAATCAGCCCCAGCATTTT.

This rearrangement joins TRBV9 to TRBJ2-2; D is possibly TRBD1 (6 bases). V lost 4 bases and J lost 0, with 16 bases in between. CDR3 size: 17 residues. From germline, CDR1 is SGDLS and CDR2 YYNGEE. The CDR3 region is CASSHYRTATNTGELFF. CDR3 DNA: TGTGCCAGCAGCCACTACAGGACAGCAACGAACACCGGGGAGCTGTTTTTT.

This chain uses TRBV2 with TRBJ2-1; the D gene is possibly TRBD2 (6 bases). CDR3 length: 15 amino acids. Trimming cost V 1 base and J 7 bases, with 14 bases left between them. Germline V lookup: CDR1 SNHLY, CDR2 FYNNEI. This CDR3 is CASSEEGLAGNEQFF. The DNA for the CDR3 is TGTGCCAGCAGTGAAGAAGGCTTGGCGGGGAATGAGCAGTTCTTC.